The entry below describes one T cell receptor (beta chain). The target antigen is unknown. This CDR3 has 16 residues. Trimming cost V 10 bases and J 0 bases, with 21 bases left between them. Germline-derived CDR1 and CDR2 are LNHDA and SQIVND (reference sequence). A J-beta primer mix and a sample-barcoded 5' primer were used in a second PCR of roughly 6 to 11 cycles. TCRdb recomputed calls from the 5' RACE reads with MiXCR, one row per CDR3 protein. Among approximately 800,000 distinct CDR3 sequences, more than 25% were seen once, and the ten largest hold 3%. The sample is drawn from a study of blood T cells in healthy people across ages. Study-level points and caveats: Diversity was higher, and naive CD4+ cells more numerous, in long-lived donors than in aged donors.

This sample also belongs to another study, concerning T cells of mothers and their children.

The sample taken for sequencing was blood. The chain joins TRBV19 to TRBJ1-2; D possibly corresponds to TRBD1 (6 bases). The clonotype originates from a boy younger than 18 in good health. In DNA, the CDR3 is TGTGCCACCCTTCGGACAGAGAGAATCACTAACTATGGCTACACCTTC. Translated: CATLRTERITNYGYTF.